These 26 T cell receptor beta chains originate from one sample sequenced in a study of blood T cell repertoires in COVID-19. Assay: immunoSEQ multiplex PCR; the TCRdb copy retains only in-frame clones and omits some. The sample has 150,000 to 190,000 clones; roughly nine tenths are singletons. The sequenced material came from peripheral blood. These receptors were collected from a woman in her seventies with acute or convalescent COVID-19.

The chain employs TRBV28 and TRBJ1-6; D possibly corresponds to TRBD1 (6 bases). Per germline, CDR1 MDHEN and CDR2 SYDVKM. The CDR3 has 17 residues. V shed 5 bases and J shed 7 bases, with 21 bases lying between them. The CDR3 region is CASSRGSLGPGNSPLHF. DNA for the CDR3: TGTGCCAGCAGTAGGGGGAGCCTGGGCCCCGGAAATTCACCCCTCCACTTT. The full variable domain, completed using reference TRBV28 and TRBJ1-6, is DVKVTQSSRYLVKRTGEKVFLECVQDMDHENMFWYRQDPGLGLRLIYFSYDVKMKEKGDIPEGYSVSREKKERFSLILESASTNQTSMYLCASSRGSLGPGNSPLHFGNGTRLTVT.

The chain uses TRBV6-6 and TRBJ1-2, with a possible D match to TRBD1 (5 bases). The CDR3 is 15 residues long. V dropped 7 bases and J dropped 5 bases, with 20 bases sitting between them. CDR1 and CDR2 from the germline V gene are MNHNY and SVGAGI (reference sequence). CDR3 residues: CASTQSTGVRYGYTF. CDR3 in DNA: TGTGCCAGCACCCAATCGACGGGGGTGCGATATGGCTACACCTTC.

The chain recombines TRBV6-5 with TRBJ1-2; a weak D match, TRBD1 (6 bases). Trimming cost V 6 bases and J 2 bases, with 16 bases left between them. The CDR3 has 15 amino acids. Germline V lookup: CDR1 MNHEY, CDR2 SVGAGI. The CDR3 sequence: CASRQTGSQNYGYTF. The CDR3 DNA follows: TGTGCCAGCAGACAAACAGGGAGTCAGAACTATGGCTACACCTTC.

Comments on this clone: This specimen includes other DNA sequences encoding the same CDR3. This chain connects TRBV6-5 to TRBJ1-1; 10 bases agree with TRBD1. The junction had 4 bases not matched to a gene; V was cut back by 6 bases and J by 0 bases. The CDR3 sequence is 15 residues long. Per the germline V gene, CDR1 is MNHEY and CDR2 is SVGAGI. CDR3 nucleotide sequence: TGTGCCAGCAGACGGGACAGGGGCATGAACACTGAAGCTTTCTTT. Its translation is CASRRDRGMNTEAFF.

The chain joins TRBV4-1 to TRBJ2-3, with 9 bases fitting TRBD2. Per germline, CDR1 MGHRA and CDR2 YSYEKL. The CDR3 extends over 14 amino acids. Trimming cost V 5 bases and J 5 bases; bases outside gene matches: 5. This CDR3 reads CASSGRTSEDTQYF. The CDR3 DNA reads as TGCGCCAGCAGCGGTCGGACTAGCGAAGATACGCAGTATTTT.

The V call is TRBV24-1, the J call TRBJ1-6; D is uncertain. The V gene lost 5 bases and the J gene lost 5 bases, with 9 bases spanning the gap. This CDR3 region has 14 residues. CDR1 and CDR2 (germline): KGHDR, SFDVKD. The CDR3 nucleotides are TGTGCCACCAGTGTTGGGCGAAATAATTCACCCCTCCACTTT. This translates into CATSVGRNNSPLHF.

In DNA, the CDR3 is TGTGCCAGCAGCTTAAAGACAGGGACGAACACTGAAGCTTTCTTT. Translation gives CASSLKTGTNTEAFF. The V and J genes are TRBV5-4 and TRBJ1-1, with 7 bases aligning to TRBD1. Trimming cost V 2 bases and J 1 base; bases outside gene matches: 5. Germline CDR1 reads SGHNT; CDR2 reads YYREEE (reference sequence). This CDR3 spans 15 amino acids.

The chain links TRBV5-5 to TRBJ1-5; 11 nucleotides agree with TRBD1. The V gene's germline CDR1 is SGHKS and CDR2 YYEKEE (reference sequence). Trimming at V came to 4 bases and at J to 5 bases, leaving 8 bases not matched to a gene. The CDR3 extends over 16 amino acids. The DNA of the CDR3 is TGTGCCAGCAGCCCGTGGGACAGGGGGTTATATCAGCCCCAGCATTTT. Translation: CASSPWDRGLYQPQHF.

The chain combines TRBV10-2 with TRBJ2-3; weak D call: TRBD2 (6 bases). The CDR3 totals 15 residues. The germline V gene encodes CDR1 WSHSY and CDR2 SAAADI. The V and J ends lost 2 bases and 3 bases respectively, with 12 bases between them. CDR3 region: CASSEPPGGTDTQYF. CDR3 DNA sequence: TGCGCCAGCAGTGAGCCTCCCGGAGGGACAGATACGCAGTATTTT.

The V and J genes are TRBV4-2 and TRBJ1-5, with TRBD1 matching 11 bases. Germline V gene sequence: CDR1 LGHNA, CDR2 YNFKEQ. V shed 4 bases and J 2 bases; nucleotides not matched to a gene: 10. The CDR3 totals 18 residues. CDR3 in amino acids: CASSRAGTGGRGNQPQHF. The CDR3 nucleotides are TGTGCCAGCAGCCGAGCCGGGACAGGGGGAAGAGGCAATCAGCCCCAGCATTTT.

This sequence joins TRBV7-8 and TRBJ2-7, with 7 bases aligning to TRBD2. The CDR3 extends over 12 amino acids. V dropped 5 bases and J dropped 7; count of bases not matched to a gene: 5. Germline V gene data show CDR1 as SGHVS and CDR2 as FQNEAQ. This chain's CDR3 is CASSPGGREQYV. DNA of the CDR3: TGTGCCAGCAGCCCGGGAGGTCGAGAGCAGTACGTC.

The gene calls are TRBV5-4 and TRBJ2-2; D is unresolved. Trimming left V 4 bases short and J 7 bases short, with 8 bases between. Germline V gene data show CDR1 as SGHNT and CDR2 as YYREEE (reference sequence). CDR3 length equals 12 residues. CDR3 sequence (DNA): TGTGCCAGCAGCCAAGATAGCGGGGAGCTGTTTTTT. Translation: CASSQDSGELFF.

The chain recombines TRBV21-1 with TRBJ1-4; the D call of TRBD1 is as the table states it, not checked on the DNA. TRBV21-1 has pseudogene status. The CDR3 is 15 residues long. The CDR3 loop reads CASSPPGTGGGKLFF. The DNA for the CDR3 is TGTGCCAGCAGTCCCCCCGGGACAGGGGGCGGAAAACTGTTTTTT.

The chain combines TRBV25-1 with TRBJ1-2, with 8 nucleotides matching TRBD1. CDR1 is MGHDK, CDR2 SYGVNS, per germline. The CDR3 spans 15 residues. V dropped 2 bases and J dropped 0; count of bases not matched to a gene: 2. The CDR3, as DNA: TGTGCCAGCAGTGAACCGGGACAGGCTAACTATGGCTACACCTTC. Its translation: CASSEPGQANYGYTF.

V gene TRBV6-2 or TRBV6-3 combines with J gene TRBJ1-3; D not resolved. The length of the CDR3 is 14 residues. Trimming shortened V by 2 bases and J by 0 bases, and 5 bases separated the two germline ends. CDR1 and CDR2 (germline): MNHEY, SVGEGT. CDR3 region: CASSYVGSGNTIYF. DNA for the CDR3: TGTGCCAGCAGTTACGTCGGCTCTGGAAACACCATATATTTT.

In this sample, this clone turned up once. Additional DNA sequences in this sample encode the identical CDR3. The chain joins TRBV5-1 to TRBJ2-7, with 9 positions matching TRBD2. J gave up 2 bases and V 1 base, and 1 base lay outside the gene matches. CDR1 SGHRS and CDR2 YFSETQ come from the germline V gene. The CDR3 has 14 amino acids. The CDR3 protein is CASSLSGGTYEQYF. CDR3 nucleotides: TGCGCCAGCAGCTTGAGCGGGGGGACCTACGAGCAGTACTTC. The full variable domain, rest sourced from reference TRBV5-1 and TRBJ2-7, is KAGVTQTPRYLIKTRGQQVTLSCSPISGHRSVSWYQQTPGQGLQFLFEYFSETQRNKGNFPGRFSGRQFSNSRSEMNVSTLELGDSALYLCASSLSGGTYEQYFGPGTRLTVT.

The chain uses TRBV6-2 or TRBV6-3 and TRBJ2-1, with 7 positions matching TRBD1. The J segment lost 2 bases and the V segment lost 5 bases, leaving 6 bases of the junction unmatched. This CDR3 has 15 residues. From germline, CDR1 is MNHEY and CDR2 SVGEGT. Written as DNA, the CDR3 is TGTGCCAGCAGTCAGACAGGGCTCCCCTACAATGAGCAGTTCTTC. Its translation is CASSQTGLPYNEQFF.

This clone was picked up a small number of times. V usage is TRBV11-2 and J usage is TRBJ1-2, with 7 bases that match TRBD1. CDR1 and CDR2 (germline): SGHAT, FQNNGV. J gave up 4 bases and V 5 bases, and 4 bases lay outside the gene matches. This CDR3 comprises 13 residues. The CDR3 DNA follows: TGTGCCAGCAGCCCCGGGACAGTCTATGGCTACACCTTC. It yields the protein CASSPGTVYGYTF.

The chain joins TRBV29-1 to TRBJ1-5; the match to TRBD1 covers 10 bases. The CDR3 totals 14 residues. Germline V CDR1 and CDR2: SQVTM, ANQGSEA. The ends lost 6 bases at V and 5 bases at J; junction bases unmatched: 7. The CDR3 protein is CSVAGQGGDQPQHF. The CDR3 bases are TGCAGCGTCGCCGGACAGGGGGGGGATCAGCCCCAGCATTTT.

This chain connects TRBV18 to TRBJ2-5; maybe TRBD1 (6 bases). Between the trimmed V and J ends, which lost 3 bases and 5 bases, there was a span of 13 bases. Germline CDR1 and CDR2: KGHSH and LQKENI. The CDR3 runs 14 residues. The CDR3 DNA is TGTGCCAGCTCACCCGGCAGGGGTGGGGAGACCCAGTACTTC. This codes for CASSPGRGGETQYF.

The V gene is TRBV28, the J gene TRBJ1-3; 7 bases match TRBD1. Losses at the gene ends were 3 bases for V and 0 bases for J; bases not matched to a gene: 2. This CDR3 spans 15 amino acids. CDR1 is MDHEN, CDR2 SYDVKM, per germline. CDR3 nucleotides: TGTGCCAGCAGTTTGGCAGGGGGCTCTGGAAACACCATATATTTT. Amino acids: CASSLAGGSGNTIYF. Full variable domain (remainder filled in from reference TRBV28 and TRBJ1-3): DVKVTQSSRYLVKRTGEKVFLECVQDMDHENMFWYRQDPGLGLRLIYFSYDVKMKEKGDIPEGYSVSREKKERFSLILESASTNQTSMYLCASSLAGGSGNTIYFGEGSWLTVV.

This CDR3 reads CASSFWTEGYTF. The CDR3 coding sequence is TGTGCCAGCAGCTTCTGGACAGAGGGCTACACCTTC. This chain joins TRBV7-2 and TRBJ1-2, with a tentative D call TRBD1 (6 bases). From germline, CDR1 is SGHTA and CDR2 FQGNSA. V was pared by 3 bases and J by 8 bases, with 10 bases between. This CDR3 contains 12 residues.

This rearrangement joins TRBV19 to TRBJ1-1; D is unresolved. Germline CDR1 is LNHDA and CDR2 is SQIVND (reference sequence). Trimming shortened V by 3 bases and J by 1 base, and 9 bases separated the two germline ends. The CDR3 is 14 amino acids. In DNA, the CDR3 is TGTGCCAGTAGTATCGGAGGGTGGAACACTGAAGCTTTCTTT. This sequence encodes CASSIGGWNTEAFF.

The CDR3 loop reads CASSWTSGGPFGPAQYF. CDR3 DNA: TGCGCCAGCAGCTGGACTAGCGGGGGCCCATTTGGCCCCGCGCAGTATTTT. The gene calls are TRBV5-1 and TRBJ2-3, with 13 bases aligning to TRBD2. Germline CDR1 reads SGHRS; CDR2 reads YFSETQ. J lost 10 bases, V lost 3 bases, and 14 bases had no gene match. This CDR3 region has 17 residues. The whole variable domain, filled in from reference TRBV5-1 and TRBJ2-3, reads KAGVTQTPRYLIKTRGQQVTLSCSPISGHRSVSWYQQTPGQGLQFLFEYFSETQRNKGNFPGRFSGRQFSNSRSEMNVSTLELGDSALYLCASSWTSGGPFGPAQYFGPGTRLTVL.

The chain carries TRBV7-9 and TRBJ1-1; D is unclear. Trimming shortened V by 2 bases and J by 1 base, and 8 bases separated the two germline ends. CDR1 is SEHNR and CDR2 is FQNEAQ in the germline V gene (reference sequence). This CDR3 is built from 14 residues. The CDR3 reads CASSLFAENTEAFF. The CDR3 DNA is TGTGCCAGCAGCTTATTCGCAGAGAACACTGAAGCTTTCTTT.

For this clone: This sample also contains other DNA sequences that code for the same CDR3. The chain joins TRBV18 to TRBJ1-1; tentative D call: TRBD1 (5 bases). CDR1 is KGHSH and CDR2 is LQKENI in the germline V gene. Between the trimmed V and J ends, which lost 3 bases and 2 bases, there was a span of 10 bases. The CDR3 consists of 14 residues. DNA for the CDR3: TGTGCCAGCTCACCGCAGGGATTTAACACTGAAGCTTTCTTT. Translated: CASSPQGFNTEAFF.